The 14 T cell receptor beta chains reported below all come from one sample, sequenced in a study of spatial heterogeneity in lung cancer. Points from the study as a whole: Intratumoral expanded alpha and beta TCR counts were found to track tumor mutation counts.

Each CDR3 protein is one row after TCRdb ran MiXCR on the 5' RACE reads. Of tens of thousands of distinct CDR3 sequences in the sample, nearly 6.5% are singletons; the top ten hold 9% to 12%. As to time point: sample taken at primary tumor resection. Their antigens remain unidentified. Sequencing was performed on lung tumor tissue, taken at surgery. Receptor source: a male donor with early-stage non-small cell lung cancer.

The chain couples TRBV6-6 to TRBJ1-1; a possible D gene is TRBD1 (5 bases). Germline loops: CDR1 MNHNY, CDR2 SVGAGI (reference sequence). V lost 2 bases and J 5 bases, leaving 12 bases between the germline ends. The CDR3 is 14 amino acids. CDR3 nucleotide sequence: TGTGCCAGCAGTTACAGAGGGTGGGGGACTGAAGCTTTCTTT. Residues: CASSYRGWGTEAFF.

In this sample, this clonotype turned up many times. The chain is built from TRBV3-1 and TRBJ2-1; D is unresolved. This CDR3 has 13 amino acids. Trimming shortened V by 3 bases and J by 4 bases, and 7 bases separated the two germline ends. The V gene's germline CDR1 is LGHDT and CDR2 YNNKEL (reference sequence). In DNA form, the CDR3 reads TGTGCCAGCAGCCATACCCAATACAATGAGCAGTTCTTC. Amino acid sequence: CASSHTQYNEQFF.

Concerning this clonotype itself: A read error is possible here, since a much larger clone lies one base away. The chain combines TRBV27 with TRBJ2-5; TRBD1 or TRBD2 may be the D gene (5 bases each). The CDR3 is made up of 12 amino acids. Germline CDR1 is MNHEY and CDR2 is SMNVEV (reference sequence). CDR3 coding DNA: TGTGCCAGCTCCCCCCATAGAGGGACCCGGTACTTC. Its translation is CASSPHRGTRYF.

This clonotype was observed many times. This chain joins TRBV7-2 and TRBJ2-4; D is tentatively TRBD1 or TRBD2 (5 bases each). Germline CDR1 reads SGHTA; CDR2 reads FQGNSA. The germline V and J ends were trimmed by 5 bases and 6 bases, with 17 bases remaining between them. This CDR3 is 15 amino acids long. The CDR3 here is CASSTNRNRGNIQYF. DNA of the CDR3: TGTGCCAGCAGCACCAACAGGAACCGGGGAAACATTCAGTACTTC.

This clonotype was counted at least ten times. The chain employs TRBV18 and TRBJ2-2, with unresolved D. Germline V lookup: CDR1 KGHSH, CDR2 LQKENI. The CDR3 runs to 13 residues. V was trimmed by 1 base and J by 5 bases, leaving 5 bases between them. CDR3 amino acids: CASSPQGTGELFF. The CDR3 DNA sequence: TGTGCCAGCTCACCACAAGGGACCGGGGAGCTGTTTTTT.

The sample holds a few counts of this clonotype. The gene calls are TRBV28 and TRBJ2-3, with a weak D call TRBD2 (5 bases). The CDR3 loop spans 14 amino acids. Trimming stripped 10 bases from V and 9 bases from J, with 23 bases between. The germline CDR1 and CDR2 sequences are MDHEN and SYDVKM. The CDR3, as DNA: TGTGCCACCCATCGGGGTTTAGCACAGCCAACGCAGTATTTT. Amino acids: CATHRGLAQPTQYF.

At least ten counts were recorded for this clonotype. The chain couples TRBV6-5 to TRBJ2-7; possible D gene TRBD2, 6 bases. There are 10 residues in the CDR3. V was shortened by 11 bases and J by 4 bases, with 9 bases between the two germline ends. Germline lookup yields CDR1 MNHEY and CDR2 SVGAGI. In DNA form, the CDR3 reads TGTGCCCCACGGGGGTACGAGCAGTACTTC. Its translation: CAPRGYEQYF.

This clonotype was counted ten times or more. This chain uses TRBV4-3 with TRBJ2-1; D not resolved. V was trimmed by 0 bases and J by 8 bases, leaving 14 bases between them. Per the germline V gene, CDR1 is LGHNA and CDR2 is YSLEER. This CDR3 spans 15 amino acids. Here the CDR3 DNA reads TGCGCCAGCAGCCAAGATCCCCCCCCAAGGGATGAGCAGTTCTTC. The encoded protein is CASSQDPPPRDEQFF.

This clonotype has ten or more counts. V is TRBV5-1 and J is TRBJ2-2, with 7 bases aligning to TRBD1. Germline CDR1 and CDR2: SGHRS and YFSETQ. CDR3 length: 13 amino acids. J was trimmed by 5 bases and V by 4 bases; bases with no gene match: 2. The CDR3 sequence is CASSTGQTGELFF. CDR3 DNA sequence: TGCGCCAGCAGCACGGGACAGACCGGGGAGCTGTTTTTT.

Many counts were recorded for this clonotype. This rearrangement joins TRBV6-1 to TRBJ2-7; maybe TRBD2 (6 bases). Looked up from germline, CDR1 is MNHNS and CDR2 is SASEGT. The V gene lost 6 bases and the J gene lost 1 base, with 28 bases spanning the gap. The CDR3 loop spans 19 amino acids. DNA of the CDR3: TGTGCCAGCAGCCCCACGGGGTGGAGGGCAGGACGTGAATCCTACGAGCAGTACTTC. Protein product: CASSPTGWRAGRESYEQYF.

The chain combines TRBV5-1 with TRBJ2-1; D perhaps matches TRBD2 (5 bases). This CDR3 has 14 amino acids. The V gene lost 4 bases and the J gene lost 9 bases, with 17 bases spanning the gap. Per the germline V gene, CDR1 is SGHRS and CDR2 is YFSETQ. In DNA, the CDR3 is TGCGCCAGCAGCCCTGGGCCCGGGGATCCTGAGCAGTTCTTC. This gives the protein CASSPGPGDPEQFF. Supplemented by reference TRBV5-1 and TRBJ2-1, the full variable domain reads KAGVTQTPRYLIKTRGQQVTLSCSPISGHRSVSWYQQTPGQGLQFLFEYFSETQRNKGNFPGRFSGRQFSNSRSEMNVSTLELGDSALYLCASSPGPGDPEQFFGPGTRLTVL.

In its sample, this clonotype was seen many times. The chain uses TRBV5-1 and TRBJ2-7; 7 bases align to TRBD1. CDR1 and CDR2 from the germline V gene are SGHRS and YFSETQ. This CDR3 has 13 amino acids. The V and J ends lost 2 bases and 3 bases, in that order; junction bases with no gene match: 2. CDR3 DNA: TGCGCCAGCAGCTTAGGGACAGACTACGAGCAGTACTTC. As protein: CASSLGTDYEQYF.

The chain carries TRBV5-6 and TRBJ2-4; D is uncertain. Germline V CDR1 and CDR2: SGHDT, YYEEEE. Trimming removed 2 bases from V and 1 base from J, with 4 bases in between. The CDR3 loop spans 13 amino acids. The DNA for the CDR3 is TGTGCCAGCAGCTTTATTGCCAAAAACATTCAGTACTTC. Amino acids: CASSFIAKNIQYF.

In this sample, this clonotype turned up many times. The gene calls are TRBV20-1 and TRBJ2-5; 11 positions match TRBD2. CDR1 is DFQATT, CDR2 SNEGSKA, per germline (reference sequence). There are 16 residues in the CDR3. V shed 1 base and J 1 base; nucleotides not matched to a gene: 5. CDR3 sequence reads: CSARVLAGVTQETQYF. The CDR3 coding sequence is TGCAGTGCTAGAGTACTAGCGGGAGTAACCCAAGAGACCCAGTACTTC.